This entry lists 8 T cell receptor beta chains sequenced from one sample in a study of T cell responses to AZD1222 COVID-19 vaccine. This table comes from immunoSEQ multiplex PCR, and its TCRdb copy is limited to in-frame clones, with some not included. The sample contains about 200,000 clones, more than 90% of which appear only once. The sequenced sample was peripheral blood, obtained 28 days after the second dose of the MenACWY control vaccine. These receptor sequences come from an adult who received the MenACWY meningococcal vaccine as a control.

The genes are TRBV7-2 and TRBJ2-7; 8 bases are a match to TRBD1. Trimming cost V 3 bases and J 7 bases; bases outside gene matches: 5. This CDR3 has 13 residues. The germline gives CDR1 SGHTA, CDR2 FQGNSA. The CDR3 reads CASSLQGAGEQYF. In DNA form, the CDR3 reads TGTGCCAGCAGCTTGCAGGGGGCGGGAGAGCAGTACTTC.

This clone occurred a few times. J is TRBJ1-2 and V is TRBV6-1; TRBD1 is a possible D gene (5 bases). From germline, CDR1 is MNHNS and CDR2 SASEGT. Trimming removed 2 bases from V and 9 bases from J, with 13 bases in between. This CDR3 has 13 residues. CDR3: CASSETGDFRYTF. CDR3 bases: TGTGCCAGCAGTGAAACAGGAGATTTTCGCTACACCTTC.

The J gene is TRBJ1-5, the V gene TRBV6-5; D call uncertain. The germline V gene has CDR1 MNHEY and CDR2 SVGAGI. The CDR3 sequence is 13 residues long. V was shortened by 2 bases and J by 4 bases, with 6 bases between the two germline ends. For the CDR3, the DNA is TGTGCCAGCAGTTACCGCCGTAATCAGCCCCAGCATTTT. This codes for CASSYRRNQPQHF.

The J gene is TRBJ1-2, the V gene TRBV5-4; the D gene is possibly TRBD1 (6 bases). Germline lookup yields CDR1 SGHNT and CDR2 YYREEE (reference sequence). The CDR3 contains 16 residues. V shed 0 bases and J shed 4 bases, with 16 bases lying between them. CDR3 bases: TGTGCCAGCAGCTTGGGGGGCGGACAGTCCCTCTATGGCTACACCTTC. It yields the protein CASSLGGGQSLYGYTF.

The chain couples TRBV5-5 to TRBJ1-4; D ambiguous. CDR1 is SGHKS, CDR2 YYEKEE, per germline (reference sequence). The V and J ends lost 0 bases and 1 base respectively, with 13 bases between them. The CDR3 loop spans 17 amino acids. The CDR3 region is CASSLANRRGTNEKLFF. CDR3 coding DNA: TGTGCCAGCAGCTTGGCCAATCGTCGGGGAACTAATGAAAAACTGTTTTTT.

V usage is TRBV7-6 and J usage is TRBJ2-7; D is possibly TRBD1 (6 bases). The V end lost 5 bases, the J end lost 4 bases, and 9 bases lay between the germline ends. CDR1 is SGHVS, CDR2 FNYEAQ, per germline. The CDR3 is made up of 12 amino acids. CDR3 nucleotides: TGTGCCAGCAGCGCGACAGGATACGAGCAGTACTTC. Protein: CASSATGYEQYF.

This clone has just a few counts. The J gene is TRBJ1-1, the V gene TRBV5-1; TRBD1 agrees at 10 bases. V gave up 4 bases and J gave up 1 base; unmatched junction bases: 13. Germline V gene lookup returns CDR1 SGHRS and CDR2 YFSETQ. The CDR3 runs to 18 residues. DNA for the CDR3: TGCGCCAGCAGCCTCTCCGGGACAGGGGTAGGTGGGAACACTGAAGCTTTCTTT. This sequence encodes CASSLSGTGVGGNTEAFF.

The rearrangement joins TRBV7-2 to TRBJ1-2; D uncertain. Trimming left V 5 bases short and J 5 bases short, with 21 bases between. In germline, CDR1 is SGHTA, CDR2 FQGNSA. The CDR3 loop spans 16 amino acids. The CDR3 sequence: CASSPSSLGSTYGYTF. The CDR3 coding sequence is TGTGCCAGCAGCCCGAGTAGTCTGGGGAGCACTTATGGCTACACCTTC.